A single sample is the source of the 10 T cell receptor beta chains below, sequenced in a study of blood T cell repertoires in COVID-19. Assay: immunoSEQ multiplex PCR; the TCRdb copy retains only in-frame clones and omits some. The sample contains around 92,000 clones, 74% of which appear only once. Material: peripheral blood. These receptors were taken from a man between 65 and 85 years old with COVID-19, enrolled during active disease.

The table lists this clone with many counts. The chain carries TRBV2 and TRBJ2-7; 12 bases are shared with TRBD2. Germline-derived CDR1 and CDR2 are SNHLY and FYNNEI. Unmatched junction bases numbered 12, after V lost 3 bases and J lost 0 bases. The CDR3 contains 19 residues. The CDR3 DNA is TGTGCCAGCAGTGATCCAACAAATCCTAGCGGGAGGGACTCCTACGAGCAGTACTTC. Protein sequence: CASSDPTNPSGRDSYEQYF.

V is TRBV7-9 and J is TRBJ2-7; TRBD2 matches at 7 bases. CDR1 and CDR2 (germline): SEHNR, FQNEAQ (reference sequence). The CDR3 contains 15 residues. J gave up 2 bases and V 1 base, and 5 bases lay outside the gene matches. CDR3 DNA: TGTGCCAGCAGCTTAGGGCGGGAGAACCCCTACGAGCAGTACTTC. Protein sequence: CASSLGRENPYEQYF.

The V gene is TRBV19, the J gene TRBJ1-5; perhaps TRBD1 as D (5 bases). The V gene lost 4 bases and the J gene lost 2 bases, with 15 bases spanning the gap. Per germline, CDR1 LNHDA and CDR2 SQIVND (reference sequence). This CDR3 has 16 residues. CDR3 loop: CASSSGGGVRNQPQHF. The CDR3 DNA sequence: TGTGCCAGTAGTAGCGGTGGGGGGGTTCGCAATCAGCCCCAGCATTTT.

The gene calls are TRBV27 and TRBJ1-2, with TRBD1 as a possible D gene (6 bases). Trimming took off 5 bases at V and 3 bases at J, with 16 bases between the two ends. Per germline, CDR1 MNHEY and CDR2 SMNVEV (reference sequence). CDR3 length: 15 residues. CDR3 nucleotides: TGTGCCAGCAGTCCCTCCTCCAGGGGTGACTATGGCTACACCTTC. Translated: CASSPSSRGDYGYTF.

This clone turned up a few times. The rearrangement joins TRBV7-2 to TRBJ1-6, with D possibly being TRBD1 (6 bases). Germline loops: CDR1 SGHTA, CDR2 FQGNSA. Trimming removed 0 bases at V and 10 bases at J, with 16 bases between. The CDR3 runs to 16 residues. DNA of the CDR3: TGTGCCAGCAGCTTAGCGATGCGACAGGCTTTCTCACCCCTCCACTTT. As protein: CASSLAMRQAFSPLHF.

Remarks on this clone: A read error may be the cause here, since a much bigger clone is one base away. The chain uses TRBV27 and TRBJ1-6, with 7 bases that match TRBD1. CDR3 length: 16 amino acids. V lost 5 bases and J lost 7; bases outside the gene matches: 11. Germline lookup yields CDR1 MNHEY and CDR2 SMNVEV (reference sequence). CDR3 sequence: CASSPGQLFSNSPLHF. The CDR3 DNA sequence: TGTGCCAGCAGTCCGGGACAGCTATTTTCGAATTCACCCCTCCACTTT.

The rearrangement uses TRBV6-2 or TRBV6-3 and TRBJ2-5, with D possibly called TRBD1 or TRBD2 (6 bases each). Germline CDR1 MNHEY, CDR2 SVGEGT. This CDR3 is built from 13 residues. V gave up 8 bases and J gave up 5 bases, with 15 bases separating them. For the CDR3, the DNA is TGTGCCAGCTGCCGGGGGCTTCTGGAGACCCAGTACTTC. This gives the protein CASCRGLLETQYF.

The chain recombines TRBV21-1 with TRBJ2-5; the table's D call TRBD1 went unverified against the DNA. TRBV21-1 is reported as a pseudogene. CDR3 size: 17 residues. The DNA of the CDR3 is TGTGCCAGCAGCAAAGAAGTTGCGACAGGGGGTCCCGGGGCCCAGTACTTC. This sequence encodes CASSKEVATGGPGAQYF.

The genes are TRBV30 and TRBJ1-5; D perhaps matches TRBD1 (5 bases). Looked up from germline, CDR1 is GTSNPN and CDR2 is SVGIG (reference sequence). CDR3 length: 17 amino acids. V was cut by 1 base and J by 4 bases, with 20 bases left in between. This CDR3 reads CAWSGPLGLGGNQPQHF. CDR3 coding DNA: TGTGCCTGGAGTGGGCCTCTGGGGTTGGGGGGAAATCAGCCCCAGCATTTT.

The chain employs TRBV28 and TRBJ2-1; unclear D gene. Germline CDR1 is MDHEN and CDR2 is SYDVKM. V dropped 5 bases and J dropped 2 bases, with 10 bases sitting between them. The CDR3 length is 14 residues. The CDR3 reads CASSGLFPYNEQFF. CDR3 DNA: TGTGCCAGCAGTGGTCTATTTCCCTACAATGAGCAGTTCTTC.